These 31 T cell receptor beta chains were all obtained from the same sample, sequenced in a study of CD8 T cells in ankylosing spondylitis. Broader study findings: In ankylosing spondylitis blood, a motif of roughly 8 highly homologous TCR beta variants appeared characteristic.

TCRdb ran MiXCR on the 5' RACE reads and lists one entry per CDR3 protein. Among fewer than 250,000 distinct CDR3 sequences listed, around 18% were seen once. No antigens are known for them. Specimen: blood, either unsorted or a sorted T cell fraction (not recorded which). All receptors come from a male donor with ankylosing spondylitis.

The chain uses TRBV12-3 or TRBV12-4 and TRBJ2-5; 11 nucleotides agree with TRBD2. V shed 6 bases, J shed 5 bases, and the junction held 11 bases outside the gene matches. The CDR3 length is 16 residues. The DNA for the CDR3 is TGTGCCAGCAGCTCTTTTCTAGCGGGGGGCGTGGAGACCCAGTACTTC. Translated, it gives CASSSFLAGGVETQYF.

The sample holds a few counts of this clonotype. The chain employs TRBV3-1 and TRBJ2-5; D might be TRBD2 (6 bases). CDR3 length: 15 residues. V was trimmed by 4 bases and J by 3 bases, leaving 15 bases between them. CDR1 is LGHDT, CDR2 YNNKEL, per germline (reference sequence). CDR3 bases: TGTGCCAGCAGCCCCTCTTGGGAGGCTAAAGAGACCCAGTACTTC. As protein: CASSPSWEAKETQYF.

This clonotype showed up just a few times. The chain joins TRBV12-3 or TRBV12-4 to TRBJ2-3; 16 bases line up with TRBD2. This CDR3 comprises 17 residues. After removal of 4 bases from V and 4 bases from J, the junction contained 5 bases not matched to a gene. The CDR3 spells CASSSPGLAGGPDTQYF. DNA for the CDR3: TGTGCCAGCAGTTCGCCGGGACTAGCGGGAGGGCCAGATACGCAGTATTTT.

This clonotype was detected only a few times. In DNA, the CDR3 is TGCAGTGCGTCCGGGACTAGCGAACCGTCCTACGAGCAGTACTTC. This gives the protein CSASGTSEPSYEQYF. The chain employs TRBV20-1 and TRBJ2-7; 10 nucleotides align to TRBD2. The ends lost 6 bases at V and 1 base at J; junction bases unmatched: 9. CDR1 DFQATT and CDR2 SNEGSKA come from the germline V gene (reference sequence). The CDR3 extends over 15 amino acids.

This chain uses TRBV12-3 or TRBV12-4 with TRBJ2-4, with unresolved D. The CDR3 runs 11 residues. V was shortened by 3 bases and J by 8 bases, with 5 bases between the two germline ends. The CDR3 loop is CASSLSDIQYF. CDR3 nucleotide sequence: TGTGCCAGCAGTTTGTCGGACATTCAGTACTTC.

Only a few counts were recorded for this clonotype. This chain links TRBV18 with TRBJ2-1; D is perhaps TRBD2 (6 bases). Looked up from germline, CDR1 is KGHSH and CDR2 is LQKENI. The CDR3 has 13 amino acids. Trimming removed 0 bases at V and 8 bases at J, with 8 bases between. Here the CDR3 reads CASSPPGGHEQFF. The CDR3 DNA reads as TGTGCCAGCTCACCACCAGGAGGGCATGAGCAGTTCTTC. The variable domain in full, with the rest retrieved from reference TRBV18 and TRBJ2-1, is NAGVMQNPRHLVRRRGQEARLRCSPMKGHSHVYWYRQLPEEGLKFMVYLQKENIIDESGMPKERFSAEFPKEGPSILRIQQVVRGDSAAYFCASSPPGGHEQFFGPGTRLTVL.

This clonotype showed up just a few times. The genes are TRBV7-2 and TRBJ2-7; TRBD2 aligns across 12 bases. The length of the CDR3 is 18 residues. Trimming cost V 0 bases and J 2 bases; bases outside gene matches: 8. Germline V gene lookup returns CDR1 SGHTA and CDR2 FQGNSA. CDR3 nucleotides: TGTGCCAGCAGCTTAGCGCGGACTAGCGGGACCTCTACCTACGAGCAGTACTTC. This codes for CASSLARTSGTSTYEQYF.

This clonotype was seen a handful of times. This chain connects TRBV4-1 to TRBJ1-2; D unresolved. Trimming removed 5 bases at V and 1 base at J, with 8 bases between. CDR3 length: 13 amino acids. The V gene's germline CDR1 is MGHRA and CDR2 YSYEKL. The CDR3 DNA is TGCGCCAGCAGCGCAACACTTAACTATGGCTACACCTTC. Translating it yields CASSATLNYGYTF.

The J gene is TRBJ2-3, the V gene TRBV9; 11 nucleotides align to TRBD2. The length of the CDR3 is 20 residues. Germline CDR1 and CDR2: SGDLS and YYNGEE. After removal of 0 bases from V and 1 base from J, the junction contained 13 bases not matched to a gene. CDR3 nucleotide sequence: TGTGCCAGCAGCGTAGTCGTTAGCGGGGGGGTTTTTGCGGGCACAGATACGCAGTATTTT. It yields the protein CASSVVVSGGVFAGTDTQYF.

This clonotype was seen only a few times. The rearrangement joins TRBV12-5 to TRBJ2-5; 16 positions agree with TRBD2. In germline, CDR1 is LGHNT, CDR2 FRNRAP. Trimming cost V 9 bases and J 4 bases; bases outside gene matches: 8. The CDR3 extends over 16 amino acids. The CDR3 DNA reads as TGTGCTAGCTCCGGGGGACTAGCGGGAGGGGTAGAGACCCAGTACTTC. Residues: CASSGGLAGGVETQYF. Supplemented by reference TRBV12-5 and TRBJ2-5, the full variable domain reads DARVTQTPRHKVTEMGQEVTMRCQPILGHNTVFWYRQTMMQGLELLAYFRNRAPLDDSGMPKDRFSAEMPDATLATLKIQPSEPRDSAVYFCASSGGLAGGVETQYFGPGTRLLVL.

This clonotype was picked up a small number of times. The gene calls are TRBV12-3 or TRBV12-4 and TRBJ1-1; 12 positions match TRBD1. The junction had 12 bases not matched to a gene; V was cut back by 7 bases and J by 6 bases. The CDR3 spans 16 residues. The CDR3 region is CASTDRDRGPAAEAFF. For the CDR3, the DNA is TGTGCCAGCACCGACCGGGACAGGGGGCCTGCGGCTGAAGCTTTCTTT.

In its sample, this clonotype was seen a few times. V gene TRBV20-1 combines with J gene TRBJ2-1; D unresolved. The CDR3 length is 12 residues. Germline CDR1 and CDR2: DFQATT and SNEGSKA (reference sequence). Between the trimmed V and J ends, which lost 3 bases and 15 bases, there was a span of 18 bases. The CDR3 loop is CSARAFLWDAFF. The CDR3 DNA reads TGCAGTGCTAGGGCCTTCCTTTGGGATGCGTTCTTC.

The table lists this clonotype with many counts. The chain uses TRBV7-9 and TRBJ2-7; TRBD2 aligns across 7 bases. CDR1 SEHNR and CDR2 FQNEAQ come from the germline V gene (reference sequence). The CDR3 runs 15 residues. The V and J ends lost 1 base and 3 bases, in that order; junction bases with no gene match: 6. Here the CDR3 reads CASSLDPSGNYEQYF. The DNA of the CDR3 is TGTGCCAGCAGCTTAGATCCCAGCGGGAACTACGAGCAGTACTTC.

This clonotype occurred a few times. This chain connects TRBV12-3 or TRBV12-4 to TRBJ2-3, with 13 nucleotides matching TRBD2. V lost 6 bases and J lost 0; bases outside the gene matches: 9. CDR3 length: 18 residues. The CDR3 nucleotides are TGTGCCAGCAGCCCGGGACTAGCGGGGACCTCTAGCACAGATACGCAGTATTTT. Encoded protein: CASSPGLAGTSSTDTQYF.

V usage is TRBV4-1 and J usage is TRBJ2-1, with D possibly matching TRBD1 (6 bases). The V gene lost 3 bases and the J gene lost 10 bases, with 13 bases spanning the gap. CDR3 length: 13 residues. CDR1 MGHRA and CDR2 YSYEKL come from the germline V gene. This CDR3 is CASSQADRREQFF. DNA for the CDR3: TGCGCCAGCAGCCAGGCTGACAGGCGGGAGCAGTTCTTC.

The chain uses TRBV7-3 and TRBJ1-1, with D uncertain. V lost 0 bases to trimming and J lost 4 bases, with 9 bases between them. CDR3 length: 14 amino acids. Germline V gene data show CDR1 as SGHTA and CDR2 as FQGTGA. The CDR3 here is CASSLTHSPTEAFF. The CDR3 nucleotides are TGTGCCAGCAGCTTAACGCACAGCCCCACTGAAGCTTTCTTT.

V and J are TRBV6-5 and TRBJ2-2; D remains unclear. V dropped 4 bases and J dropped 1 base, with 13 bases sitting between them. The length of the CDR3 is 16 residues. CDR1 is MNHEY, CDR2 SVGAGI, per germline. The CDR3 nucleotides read TGTGCCAGCAGTTTCATAGACACACGGAACACCGGGGAGCTGTTTTTT. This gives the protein CASSFIDTRNTGELFF.

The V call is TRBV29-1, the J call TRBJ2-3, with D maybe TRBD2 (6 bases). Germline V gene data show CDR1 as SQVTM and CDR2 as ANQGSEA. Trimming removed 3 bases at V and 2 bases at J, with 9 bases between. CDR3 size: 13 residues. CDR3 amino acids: CSVEGLHTDTQYF. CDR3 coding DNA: TGCAGCGTTGAGGGACTTCACACAGATACGCAGTATTTT.

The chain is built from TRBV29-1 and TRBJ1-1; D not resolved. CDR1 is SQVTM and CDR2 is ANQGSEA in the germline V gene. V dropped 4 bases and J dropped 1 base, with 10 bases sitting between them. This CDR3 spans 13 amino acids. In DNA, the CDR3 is TGCAGCGTTGCCTGGGGAGGGAACACTGAAGCTTTCTTT. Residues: CSVAWGGNTEAFF.

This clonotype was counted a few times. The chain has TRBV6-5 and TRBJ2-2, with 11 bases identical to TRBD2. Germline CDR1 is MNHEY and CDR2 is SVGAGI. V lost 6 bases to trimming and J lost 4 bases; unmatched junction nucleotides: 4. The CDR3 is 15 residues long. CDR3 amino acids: CASSLAGGLTGELFF. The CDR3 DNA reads TGTGCCAGCAGCTTAGCGGGGGGGCTCACCGGGGAGCTGTTTTTT.

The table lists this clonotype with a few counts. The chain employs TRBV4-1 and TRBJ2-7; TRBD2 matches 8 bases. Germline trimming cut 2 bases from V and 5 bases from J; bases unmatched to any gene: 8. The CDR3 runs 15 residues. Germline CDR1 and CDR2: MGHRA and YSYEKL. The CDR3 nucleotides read TGCGCCAGCAGCCAAACTTCGGGGGGGCTCGACGAGCAGTACTTC. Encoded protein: CASSQTSGGLDEQYF.

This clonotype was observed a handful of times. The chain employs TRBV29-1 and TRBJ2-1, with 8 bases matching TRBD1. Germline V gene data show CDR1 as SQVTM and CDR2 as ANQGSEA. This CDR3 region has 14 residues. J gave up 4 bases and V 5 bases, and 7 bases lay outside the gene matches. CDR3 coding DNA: TGCAGCGTTCCGACAGGGGCTGGGTACAATGAGCAGTTCTTC. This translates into CSVPTGAGYNEQFF.

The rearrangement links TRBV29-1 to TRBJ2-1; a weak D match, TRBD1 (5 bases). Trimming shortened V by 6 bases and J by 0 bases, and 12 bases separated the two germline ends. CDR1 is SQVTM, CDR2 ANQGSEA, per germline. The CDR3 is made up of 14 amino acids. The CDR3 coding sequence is TGCAGCGTCCCGGACACGCTCTCCTACAATGAGCAGTTCTTC. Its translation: CSVPDTLSYNEQFF.

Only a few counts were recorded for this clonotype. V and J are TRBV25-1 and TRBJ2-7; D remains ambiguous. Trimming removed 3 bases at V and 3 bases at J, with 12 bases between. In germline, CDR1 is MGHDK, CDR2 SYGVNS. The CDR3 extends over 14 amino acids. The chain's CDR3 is CASSDVGLSYEQYF. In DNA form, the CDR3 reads TGTGCCAGCAGTGATGTAGGTCTCAGCTACGAGCAGTACTTC.

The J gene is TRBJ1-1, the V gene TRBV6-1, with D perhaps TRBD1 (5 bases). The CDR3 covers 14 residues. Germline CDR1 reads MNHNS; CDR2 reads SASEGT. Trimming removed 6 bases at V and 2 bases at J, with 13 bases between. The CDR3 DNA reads TGTGCCAGCAGCCCAGGGAGTTTAAACACTGAAGCTTTCTTT. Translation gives CASSPGSLNTEAFF.

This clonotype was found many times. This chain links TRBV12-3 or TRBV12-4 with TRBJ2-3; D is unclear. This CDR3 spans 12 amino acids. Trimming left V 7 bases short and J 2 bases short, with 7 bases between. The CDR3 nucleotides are TGTGCCAGCACCCAGATCACAGATACGCAGTATTTT. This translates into CASTQITDTQYF.

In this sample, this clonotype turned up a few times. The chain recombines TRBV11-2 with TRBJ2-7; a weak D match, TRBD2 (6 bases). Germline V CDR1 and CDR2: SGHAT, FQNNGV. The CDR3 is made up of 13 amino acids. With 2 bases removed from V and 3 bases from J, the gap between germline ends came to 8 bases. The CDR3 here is CASSLPSDYEQYF. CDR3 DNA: TGTGCCAGCAGCTTACCTAGCGACTACGAGCAGTACTTC.

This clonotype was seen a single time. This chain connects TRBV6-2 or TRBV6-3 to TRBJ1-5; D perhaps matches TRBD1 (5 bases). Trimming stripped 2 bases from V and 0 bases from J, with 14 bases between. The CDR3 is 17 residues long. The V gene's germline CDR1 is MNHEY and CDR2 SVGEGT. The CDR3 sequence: CASSYGGGRYSNQPQHF. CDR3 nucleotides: TGTGCCAGCAGTTACGGGGGGGGGAGGTATAGCAATCAGCCCCAGCATTTT.

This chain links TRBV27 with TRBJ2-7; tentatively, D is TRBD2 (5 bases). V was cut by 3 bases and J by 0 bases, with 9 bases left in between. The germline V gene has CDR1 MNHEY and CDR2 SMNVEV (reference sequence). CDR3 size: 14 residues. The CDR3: CASSFGLTSYEQYF. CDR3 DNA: TGTGCCAGCAGTTTCGGACTCACCTCCTACGAGCAGTACTTC.

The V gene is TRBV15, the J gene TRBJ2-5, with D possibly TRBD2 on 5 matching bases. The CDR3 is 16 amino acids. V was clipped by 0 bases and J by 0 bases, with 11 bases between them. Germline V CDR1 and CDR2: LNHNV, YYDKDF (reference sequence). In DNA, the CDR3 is TGTGCCACCAGCAGAGATTCGGCGGGCAACCAAGAGACCCAGTACTTC. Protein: CATSRDSAGNQETQYF.

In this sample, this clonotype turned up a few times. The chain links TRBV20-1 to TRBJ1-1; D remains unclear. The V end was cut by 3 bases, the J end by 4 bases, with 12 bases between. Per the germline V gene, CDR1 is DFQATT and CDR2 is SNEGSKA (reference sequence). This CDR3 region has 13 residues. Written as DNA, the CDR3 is TGCAGTGCTAGGGAATGGGGTACCACTGAAGCTTTCTTT. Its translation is CSAREWGTTEAFF.